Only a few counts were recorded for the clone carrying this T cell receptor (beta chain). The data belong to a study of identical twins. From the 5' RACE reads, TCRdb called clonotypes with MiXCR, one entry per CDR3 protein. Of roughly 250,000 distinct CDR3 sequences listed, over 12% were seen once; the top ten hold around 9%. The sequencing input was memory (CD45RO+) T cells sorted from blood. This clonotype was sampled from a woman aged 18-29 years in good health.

The CDR3 bases are TGTGCCATCAGTGAGCCCGGGCAGCCCCAGCATTTT. Translated, it gives CAISEPGQPQHF. The J gene is TRBJ1-5, the V gene TRBV10-3, with no clear D. CDR1 is ENHRY, CDR2 SYGVKD, per germline. This CDR3 is 12 amino acids long. With 2 bases removed from V and 7 bases from J, the gap between germline ends came to 6 bases.